Presented here are 23 T cell receptor beta chains from one specimen sequenced in a study of cytomegalovirus exposure and HLA in healthy donors (dated by TCRdb to about 2017). Libraries were constructed by the immunoSEQ multiplex PCR assay. A mixture of 60 forward primers for TCR Vbeta segments and 13 reverse primers for TCR Jbeta segments was used in the multiplex PCR. Held by TCRdb, this immuneACCESS table contains in-frame sequences only and omits some clones. Under half of the omission traces to an unresolved V gene where checked; the cause of the rest is unknown. The sample yields about 130,000 clones; about 80% were counted once. 6.5% of the sample is taken by the ten largest. The sequenced sample was PBMCs. These receptors came from a man aged 35-49 years in good health and CMV-seropositive.

The chain links TRBV7-3 to TRBJ2-7; maybe TRBD1 (5 bases). Germline-derived CDR1 and CDR2 are SGHTA and FQGTGA. The V end was cut by 0 bases, the J end by 0 bases, with 6 bases between. CDR3 size: 14 residues. This CDR3 reads CASSLTGASYEQYF. The CDR3 bases are TGTGCCAGCAGCTTAACAGGGGCCTCCTACGAGCAGTACTTC.

This rearrangement joins TRBV5-1 to TRBJ2-2; possibly TRBD1 for D (5 bases). The germline V and J ends were trimmed by 3 bases and 1 base, with 7 bases remaining between them. The CDR3 length is 14 residues. The V gene's germline CDR1 is SGHRS and CDR2 YFSETQ. Here the CDR3 DNA reads TGCGCCAGCAGCTCCGGACAGAACACCGGGGAGCTGTTTTTT. It yields the protein CASSSGQNTGELFF.

This chain links TRBV6-5 with TRBJ2-1; D might be TRBD2 (5 bases). Trimming took off 4 bases at V and 7 bases at J, with 20 bases between the two ends. The germline CDR1 and CDR2 sequences are MNHEY and SVGAGI. This CDR3 spans 16 amino acids. Here the CDR3 reads CASSSDYRVNLNEQFF. CDR3 DNA: TGTGCCAGCAGTTCCGACTACAGAGTAAATTTGAATGAGCAGTTCTTC.

The V gene is TRBV6-5, the J gene TRBJ1-2; 8 bases fit TRBD1. CDR3 length: 14 amino acids. V lost 1 base, J lost 7 bases, and 5 bases stayed unmatched. The V gene's germline CDR1 is MNHEY and CDR2 SVGAGI. CDR3 sequence reads: CASSYLTGEVGYTF. The DNA for the CDR3 is TGTGCCAGCAGTTACTTGACAGGGGAGGTTGGCTACACCTTC.

This clone was picked up one time. The chain employs TRBV11-2 and TRBJ2-3; D might be TRBD2 (5 bases). There are 11 residues in the CDR3. CDR1 and CDR2 (germline): SGHAT, FQNNGV. The V and J ends lost 1 base and 10 bases respectively, with 6 bases between them. The CDR3 reads CASSLGAAQYF. Here the CDR3 DNA reads TGTGCCAGCAGCTTAGGAGCGGCGCAGTATTTT.

The chain combines TRBV10-3 with TRBJ2-3; 14 bases are a match to TRBD2. V trimming: 11 bases; J trimming: 5 bases; junction bases outside the gene matches: 9. CDR3 size: 15 residues. Germline CDR1 is ENHRY and CDR2 is SYGVKD. DNA for the CDR3: TGTGCCTCCTCGGGACTAGCGGGAGTACTAGATACGCAGTATTTT. The encoded protein is CASSGLAGVLDTQYF.

The J gene is TRBJ2-7, the V gene TRBV18; D might be TRBD1 (6 bases). The CDR3 consists of 13 residues. Germline assignment: CDR1 KGHSH and CDR2 LQKENI. Trimming took off 2 bases at V and 4 bases at J, with 9 bases between the two ends. The CDR3 nucleotides are TGTGCCAGCTCACCAGGACAGCTATACGAGCAGTACTTC. It encodes CASSPGQLYEQYF.

The chain joins TRBV18 to TRBJ1-4; 7 nucleotides line up with TRBD1. There are 15 residues in the CDR3. The J segment lost 0 bases and the V segment lost 2 bases, leaving 0 bases of the junction unmatched. Germline loops: CDR1 KGHSH, CDR2 LQKENI. The CDR3 DNA follows: TGTGCCAGCTCACCAGACAGGGCAACTAATGAAAAACTGTTTTTT. It yields the protein CASSPDRATNEKLFF.

The rearrangement joins TRBV18 to TRBJ2-1, with 14 bases that match TRBD2. The CDR3 length is 15 residues. J gave up 9 bases and V 8 bases, and 9 bases lay outside the gene matches. Germline V gene sequence: CDR1 KGHSH, CDR2 LQKENI. The CDR3 nucleotides are TGTGCCAGCACCGACGGGACTAGCGGGAGCACTGAGCAGTTCTTC. It encodes CASTDGTSGSTEQFF.

The chain is built from TRBV4-2 and TRBJ2-1, with 11 bases aligning to TRBD2. The germline V gene has CDR1 LGHNA and CDR2 YNFKEQ. The J segment lost 7 bases and the V segment lost 1 base, leaving 12 bases of the junction unmatched. The CDR3 runs to 18 residues. This chain's CDR3 is CASSQGGLAGGRNNEQFF. Here the CDR3 DNA reads TGTGCCAGCAGCCAAGGAGGGCTAGCGGGAGGTAGGAATAATGAGCAGTTCTTC.

Points on this clone: Other DNA sequences in the sample encode the same CDR3. The CDR3 region is CASSFTGGNQPQHF. In DNA, the CDR3 is TGTGCCAGCTCCTTCACGGGTGGCAATCAGCCCCAGCATTTT. The chain combines TRBV7-9 with TRBJ1-5; D call uncertain. Germline V lookup: CDR1 SEHNR, CDR2 FQNEAQ (reference sequence). Trimming cost V 8 bases and J 2 bases, with 13 bases left between them. There are 14 residues in the CDR3. The variable domain in full, with the rest retrieved from reference TRBV7-9 and TRBJ1-5, is DTGVSQNPRHKITKRGQNVTFRCDPISEHNRLYWYRQTLGQGPEFLTYFQNEAQLEKSRLLSDRFSAERPKGSFSTLEIQRTEQGDSAMYLCASSFTGGNQPQHFGDGTRLSIL.

V gene TRBV5-1 combines with J gene TRBJ2-3, with D possibly being TRBD2 (6 bases). CDR1 is SGHRS, CDR2 YFSETQ, per germline. Trimming took 6 bases from V and 4 from J, leaving 12 bases between them. CDR3 length: 13 residues. The CDR3 loop reads CASTEEGADTQYF. The CDR3 DNA sequence: TGCGCCAGCACCGAGGAGGGTGCAGATACGCAGTATTTT.

CDR3 coding DNA: TGTGCCAGCAGTACCCCGGGACAGGGGTCCAACATTCAGTACTTC. It yields the protein CASSTPGQGSNIQYF. V gene TRBV28 combines with J gene TRBJ2-4; 10 nucleotides line up with TRBD1. The germline V gene encodes CDR1 MDHEN and CDR2 SYDVKM. Trimming took 5 bases from V and 7 from J; bases not matched to a gene: 8. This CDR3 is built from 15 residues.

The rearrangement uses TRBV7-2 and TRBJ1-6; the D is unclear. The CDR3 has 16 residues. Germline lookup yields CDR1 SGHTA and CDR2 FQGNSA. Trimming left V 5 bases short and J 5 bases short, with 16 bases between. The CDR3 protein is CASSRLRASNNSPLHF. CDR3 sequence (DNA): TGTGCCAGCAGCCGCCTGAGGGCCTCTAATAATTCACCCCTCCACTTT.

The table lists this clone with a count of one. The rearrangement uses TRBV11-1 and TRBJ1-2, with a tentative D call TRBD1 (5 bases). V was clipped by 0 bases and J by 2 bases, with 7 bases between them. The CDR3 spans 14 residues. Germline CDR1 is SGHAT and CDR2 is FQDESV (reference sequence). In DNA form, the CDR3 reads TGTGCCAGCAGCTTAGCGGGGCGGAACTATGGCTACACCTTC. It specifies CASSLAGRNYGYTF.

This clone was found once. The gene calls are TRBV11-3 and TRBJ1-3; D is unresolved. Germline CDR1 is SGHNT and CDR2 is YENEEA. V was clipped by 5 bases and J by 1 base, with 6 bases between them. The CDR3 spans 13 residues. In DNA form, the CDR3 reads TGTGCCAGCAGCCCGGGGTCTGGAAACACCATATATTTT. It translates to CASSPGSGNTIYF.

The chain joins TRBV27 to TRBJ2-1; 12 positions agree with TRBD2. J was trimmed by 4 bases and V by 6 bases; bases with no gene match: 10. Germline CDR1 MNHEY, CDR2 SMNVEV (reference sequence). The CDR3 has 17 residues. CDR3 loop: CASSPASGRAYYNEQFF. The CDR3 DNA reads as TGTGCCAGCAGCCCGGCTAGCGGGAGGGCGTATTACAATGAGCAGTTCTTC.

J is TRBJ2-6 and V is TRBV27; 7 bases align to TRBD1. This CDR3 comprises 18 residues. Trimming at V came to 3 bases and at J to 0 bases, leaving 8 bases not matched to a gene. The germline CDR1 and CDR2 sequences are MNHEY and SMNVEV (reference sequence). This CDR3 reads CASSLQAGGDSGANVLTF. CDR3 coding DNA: TGTGCCAGCAGTTTGCAGGCAGGGGGAGACTCTGGGGCCAACGTCCTGACTTTC. Full variable domain (missing parts from reference TRBV27 and TRBJ2-6): EAQVTQNPRYLITVTGKKLTVTCSQNMNHEYMSWYRQDPGLGLRQIYYSMNVEVTDKGDVPEGYKVSRKEKRNFPLILESPSPNQTSLYFCASSLQAGGDSGANVLTFGAGSRLTVL.

The V gene is TRBV10-3, the J gene TRBJ2-2; 8 nucleotides agree with TRBD2. Germline CDR1 and CDR2: ENHRY and SYGVKD. The CDR3 consists of 15 residues. The V gene end was trimmed by 10 bases and the J gene end by 3 bases; junction bases not matched to a gene: 10. The CDR3 reads CASKRVLADTGELFF. CDR3 in DNA: TGTGCCAGCAAGCGGGTACTAGCGGACACCGGGGAGCTGTTTTTT.

J is TRBJ2-3 and V is TRBV6-1, with 9 bases identical to TRBD1. Germline assignment: CDR1 MNHNS and CDR2 SASEGT. The V segment lost 6 bases and the J segment 4 bases; nucleotides outside the gene matches: 8. The CDR3 contains 15 residues. CDR3 in DNA: TGTGCCAGCAGGGAGACAGGGGGATATTCAGATACGCAGTATTTT. Translation: CASRETGGYSDTQYF.

This clone was counted between two and nine times. The gene calls are TRBV19 and TRBJ2-5; D might be TRBD2 (5 bases). The J call may be incorrect, as the DNA end agrees better with TRBJ2-7. Germline CDR1 and CDR2: LNHDA and SQIVND (reference sequence). This CDR3 spans 14 amino acids. The CDR3 is CASSITLSAGEQYF. CDR3 bases: TGTGCCAGTAGTATAACCCTTTCGGCGGGCGAGCAGTACTTC.

The chain carries TRBV7-9 and TRBJ1-1; D not certain. Trimming left V 2 bases short and J 6 bases short, with 4 bases between. Germline V CDR1 and CDR2: SEHNR, FQNEAQ (reference sequence). The CDR3 extends over 11 amino acids. CDR3 sequence: CASSLYAEAFF. CDR3 coding DNA: TGTGCCAGCAGCTTATATGCTGAAGCTTTCTTT.

The CDR3 nucleotides read TGTGCCAGCAGTTTATACAGGGGGTCTGGCAATCAGCCCCAGCATTTT. This codes for CASSLYRGSGNQPQHF. The chain couples TRBV27 to TRBJ1-5; 8 bases are a match to TRBD1. Germline assignment: CDR1 MNHEY and CDR2 SMNVEV (reference sequence). The CDR3 contains 16 residues. Trimming took 1 base from V and 2 from J; bases not matched to a gene: 4.